This T cell receptor beta chain was captured by sequencing in a study of vaccination effects on CD4 cells after COVID-19. Whole-study findings and limits: Limitations: small convalescent group and missing early post-infection timepoints.

The CDR3 totals 13 residues. The germline V gene has CDR1 KGHSH and CDR2 LQKENI. V lost 4 bases and J 10 bases, leaving 14 bases between the germline ends. Following an approximately eleven-day culture, CD4+ T cells were purified. The person was diagnosed with PCR-confirmed SARS-CoV-2 infection between March and December 2020. With regard to this clone: The target antigen is unknown.

The method was immunoSEQ multiplex PCR; TCRdb's version includes in-frame clones alone and lacks a portion of them. This table has 50,000 to 75,000 clones, 70% to 85% appearing once. This specimen was CD4+ T cells from PBMCs cultured without peptide, taken before COVID-19 vaccination. The source is a human donor who had a prior SARS-CoV-2 infection. The chain carries TRBV18 and TRBJ2-1, with D maybe TRBD2 (6 bases). This chain's CDR3 is CASSQGLLREQFF. DNA of the CDR3: TGTGCCAGCTCACAGGGACTGCTACGGGAGCAGTTCTTC.